The rows below give T cell receptor beta chains drawn from one sample of a study of a mutant IDH1 vaccine in newly diagnosed glioma. For these TCRs, the target antigens are not known. The data were produced by immunoSEQ multiplex PCR, yet TCRdb's version contains in-frame clones alone and is incomplete. Of about 32,000 clones listed, 80% were seen once; the top ten hold under 4%. The material sequenced was PBMCs, taken from a glioma patient whose treatment included an IDH1 peptide vaccine. The receptor set was obtained from a man aged 40-49 years with glioma. Some clones in this sample may be carry-over from other donors' samples. The CDR3 runs from the conserved cysteine through the conserved F or W.

len: 16; j_gene: TRBJ1-1; v_gene: TRBV5-1; CDR3aa: CASSPAGGAYRTEAFF
len: 15; j_gene: TRBJ2-5; v_gene: TRBV6-1; CDR3aa: CASSELNRGLETQYF
len: 12; j_gene: TRBJ2-3; v_gene: TRBV25-1; CDR3aa: CASSESGLPQYF
len: 15; j_gene: TRBJ1-1; v_gene: TRBV9; CDR3aa: CASSVAPDLNTEAFF
len: 15; j_gene: TRBJ1-2; v_gene: TRBV6-5; CDR3aa: CASSYSRGWNYGYTF
len: 15; j_gene: TRBJ2-5; v_gene: TRBV7-9; CDR3aa: CASRRTAYFVETQYF
len: 16; j_gene: TRBJ2-3; v_gene: TRBV29-1; CDR3aa: CSVEDRVPLNTDTQYF
len: 16; j_gene: TRBJ2-1; v_gene: TRBV9; CDR3aa: CASSVGGPSSYNEQFF
len: 14; j_gene: TRBJ2-7; v_gene: TRBV10-3; CDR3aa: CAIGTSGGVYEQYF
len: 13; j_gene: TRBJ2-5; v_gene: TRBV2; CDR3aa: CASASGGMKTQYF
len: 14; j_gene: TRBJ2-2; v_gene: TRBV19; CDR3aa: CASTGGLGTGELFF
len: 14; j_gene: TRBJ2-3; v_gene: TRBV15; CDR3aa: CATANRGDADTQYF
len: 19; j_gene: TRBJ2-7; v_gene: TRBV13; CDR3aa: CASSRQPLTGTSGSYEQYF
len: 14; j_gene: TRBJ2-7; v_gene: TRBV7-9; CDR3aa: CASSQGTGSYEQYF
len: 12; j_gene: TRBJ2-7; v_gene: TRBV19; CDR3aa: CASSMGPYEQYF
len: 13; j_gene: TRBJ2-7; v_gene: TRBV30; CDR3aa: CAWSPSGDYEQYF
len: 15; j_gene: TRBJ1-4; v_gene: TRBV2; CDR3aa: CASSEPLGANEKLFF
len: 14; j_gene: TRBJ2-7; v_gene: TRBV13; CDR3aa: CASSLVYLSDEQYF
len: 14; j_gene: TRBJ1-2; v_gene: TRBV6-5; CDR3aa: CASSYGGGDYGYTF
len: 16; j_gene: TRBJ1-2; v_gene: TRBV5-1; CDR3aa: CASSLFVGTGENGYTF
len: 12; j_gene: TRBJ2-7; v_gene: TRBV6-1; CDR3aa: CASMGPAYEQYF
len: 15; j_gene: TRBJ1-6; v_gene: TRBV14; CDR3aa: CASSQGNPQDSPLHF
len: 12; j_gene: TRBJ1-6; v_gene: TRBV7-2; CDR3aa: CASSTYNSPLHF
len: 13; j_gene: TRBJ2-7; v_gene: TRBV7-8; CDR3aa: CASSSGGPYEQYF